This T cell receptor (beta chain) is drawn from a study of T cell responses to AZD1222 COVID-19 vaccine. Study-level results: Spike-specific TCR repertoires showed rising breadth and depth after two AZD1222 doses. Clonal diversity may have been underestimated, and the donors were mostly white British, with more females than males.

This clone was observed a handful of times. Its specificity is unknown. The data were produced by immunoSEQ multiplex PCR, yet TCRdb's version contains in-frame clones alone and is incomplete. This table has roughly 49,000 clones, approximately 88% appearing once. Both about-4-week and about-12-week second-dose recipients were combined. The source is an adult who received the AZD1222 COVID-19 vaccine. The sequences come from peripheral blood, collected 28 days after the second AZD1222 dose.

CDR3 loop: CASSVAPPTGGSTDTQYF. DNA for the CDR3: TGTGCCAGCAGCGTCGCCCCCCCAACAGGGGGCAGCACAGATACGCAGTATTTT. The chain has TRBV9 and TRBJ2-3, with TRBD1 matching 9 bases. The ends lost 2 bases at V and 0 bases at J; junction bases unmatched: 10. This CDR3 is 18 amino acids long. The germline gives CDR1 SGDLS, CDR2 YYNGEE. Together with reference TRBV9 and TRBJ2-3, the CDR3 gives the full variable domain: DSGVTQTPKHLITATGQRVTLRCSPRSGDLSVYWYQQSLDQGLQFLIQYYNGEERAKGNILERFSAQQFPDLHSELNLSSLELGDSALYFCASSVAPPTGGSTDTQYFGPGTRLTVL.